A selection of T cell receptor beta chains follows, all from one sample in a study of blood T cell repertoires in COVID-19. The data were produced by immunoSEQ multiplex PCR, yet TCRdb's version contains in-frame clones alone and is incomplete. Among 190,000 or so clones listed, around 80% were seen once. The specimen sequenced was peripheral blood. These receptors were obtained from a woman at least 80 years old with COVID-19, enrolled during active disease. Both conserved end residues are part of each CDR3. A D gene is named only where the DNA matches it firmly. Clone size is shown for a subset of rows, as once, few, many or a class of expanded clone.

clone_size d_call j_call v_call cdr3_aa cdr3_nt
NA NA TRBJ2-2 TRBV7-8 CASSHPQGSGGELFF TGTGCCAGCAGCCATCCCCAGGGGTCGGGCGGGGAGCTGTTTTTT
NA NA TRBJ1-6 TRBV4-1 CASSQLRGQGPLHF TGCGCCAGCAGCCAACTCCGGGGCCAGGGGCCCCTCCACTTT
NA NA TRBJ1-3 TRBV3-1/TRBV3-2 CASSQGKGPGGNTIYF TGTGCCAGCAGCCAAGGGAAGGGGCCAGGAGGAAACACCATATATTTT
NA TRBD1 TRBJ1-5 TRBV6-5 CASTGQDYQPQHF TGTGCCAGCACCGGACAGGATTATCAGCCCCAGCATTTT
NA NA TRBJ1-2 TRBV5-1 CASSFSSDNYGYTF TGCGCCAGCAGCTTCTCATCAGATAACTATGGCTACACCTTC
NA NA TRBJ2-3 TRBV11-2 CASSRDASTQYF TGTGCCAGCAGCCGAGATGCGAGTACGCAGTATTTT
NA NA TRBJ2-7 TRBV2 CASSLQGTFYEQYF TGTGCCAGCAGTCTTCAGGGAACTTTCTACGAGCAGTACTTC
once NA TRBJ1-5 TRBV11-3 CASSLGTAFEFNQPQHF TGTGCCAGCAGCTTAGGGACAGCTTTTGAGTTCAACCAGCCCCAGCATTTT
NA NA TRBJ2-4 TRBV21-1 CASSKVPSGQGRDKNIQYF TGTGCCAGCAGCAAAGTCCCCTCAGGGCAGGGGAGGGACAAAAACATTCAGTACTTC
once TRBD2 TRBJ2-1 TRBV28 CASSSLWEGWNEQFF TGTGCCAGCAGTTCCCTGTGGGAGGGCTGGAATGAGCAGTTCTTC
NA TRBD2 TRBJ2-1 TRBV27 CASRALAGGPPSNEQFF TGTGCCAGCAGGGCGCTAGCGGGGGGCCCTCCGAGCAATGAGCAGTTCTTC
NA NA TRBJ2-7 TRBV6-1 CASSETGYEQYF TGTGCCAGCAGTGAAACCGGTTACGAGCAGTACTTC
NA NA TRBJ2-7 TRBV7-9 CASSLEDYPYEQYF TGTGCCAGCAGCTTAGAGGACTATCCCTACGAGCAGTACTTC
NA NA TRBJ1-3 TRBV19 CASKAGFMAGNTIYF TGTGCCAGTAAAGCGGGCTTCATGGCTGGAAACACCATATATTTT
NA NA TRBJ2-7 TRBV7-9 CASSLGRSYEQYF TGTGCCAGCAGCTTAGGCCGGTCCTACGAGCAGTACTTC
NA NA TRBJ2-3 TRBV4-3 CASAGELADTDTQYF TGCGCCAGCGCCGGGGAGCTAGCAGACACAGATACGCAGTATTTT
few TRBD2 TRBJ2-7 TRBV7-9 CASSKTSGRFNEQYF TGTGCCAGCAGCAAGACTAGCGGGAGATTCAACGAGCAGTACTTC
NA NA TRBJ2-7 TRBV10-2 CASSSRGNEQYF TGCGCCAGCAGTTCTCGGGGAAACGAGCAGTACTTC